This TCR beta chain was found in a study of blood T cell repertoires in COVID-19. Germline V lookup: CDR1 LGHNT, CDR2 FRNRAP. The V gene lost 7 bases and the J gene lost 3 bases, with 10 bases spanning the gap. This CDR3 comprises 13 residues. Profiled with immunoSEQ multiplex PCR; TCRdb holds only in-frame clones, not every one. The sample gives 250,000 to 350,000 clones, 70% to 90% of which show up once; approximately 5.4% is in the top ten. Sequencing was done on a sample of PBMCs or T cells enriched from blood (not recorded which). The genes are TRBV12-5 and TRBJ1-3, with no clear D. The receptor's source is a woman aged 25 to 39 who had recovered from COVID-19. The CDR3 DNA reads TGTGCTAGTGCCGCCTCAGGTGGAAACACCATATATTTT. This sequence encodes CASAASGGNTIYF.